One and the same sample provided the 29 T cell receptor beta chains below, sequenced in a study of Graves' ophthalmopathy and Graves' hyperthyroidism. Transcripts of RNA were the source for amplifying TCR beta CDR3 regions. First-round RT-PCR relied on HTBI primers, and a second-round multiplex PCR came next. TCRdb re-analysed the multiplex PCR reads in MiXCR, keeping a single row per CDR3 protein. This repertoire shows 660,000 or so distinct CDR3 sequences, about 40% found once; its top ten account for over 2.5%. The source material was peripheral blood. Receptors were obtained from an adult man with Graves' ophthalmopathy.

V is TRBV9 and J is TRBJ1-1; TRBD1 is a possible D gene (5 bases). The germline CDR1 and CDR2 sequences are SGDLS and YYNGEE. The CDR3 has 14 residues. Trimming pared 0 bases from V and 7 bases from J, leaving 13 bases between. The CDR3 is CASSVEAGWGEAFF. CDR3 bases: TGTGCCAGCAGCGTAGAGGCAGGGTGGGGTGAAGCTTTCTTT.

This chain joins TRBV30 and TRBJ2-5; 8 bases are shared with TRBD2. The germline gives CDR1 GTSNPN, CDR2 SVGIG (reference sequence). This CDR3 spans 12 amino acids. The ends lost 6 bases at V and 5 bases at J; junction bases unmatched: 5. This chain's CDR3 is CACGRALETQYF. The CDR3, as DNA: TGTGCCTGCGGGAGGGCCTTGGAGACCCAGTACTTC. Supplemented by reference TRBV30 and TRBJ2-5, the full variable domain reads SQTIHQWPATLVQPVGSPLSLECTVEGTSNPNLYWYRQAAGRGLQLLFYSVGIGQISSEVPQNLSASRPQDRQFILSSKKLLLSDSGFYLCACGRALETQYFGPGTRLLVL.

This clonotype has more than one count but fewer than ten. The V gene is TRBV7-2, the J gene TRBJ1-5, with D unclear. The CDR3 is 14 amino acids. V gave up 10 bases and J gave up 0 bases, with 13 bases separating them. Germline values: CDR1 SGHTA, CDR2 FQGNSA. The CDR3 bases are TGTGCCACAGCAAGACTGCATAGCAATCAGCCCCAGCATTTT. Protein sequence: CATARLHSNQPQHF.

The V and J genes are TRBV10-3 and TRBJ2-3; 8 bases fit TRBD2. The junction had 13 bases not matched to a gene; V was cut back by 6 bases and J by 5 bases. The length of the CDR3 is 16 residues. From germline, CDR1 is ENHRY and CDR2 SYGVKD. This CDR3 reads CAISEVAGKSGDTQYF. In nucleotides, the CDR3 is TGTGCCATCAGCGAAGTAGCGGGGAAATCAGGAGATACGCAGTATTTT.

In this sample, this clonotype turned up many times. The rearrangement uses TRBV19 and TRBJ1-4; D gene ambiguous. The germline V gene encodes CDR1 LNHDA and CDR2 SQIVND (reference sequence). The CDR3 totals 14 residues. Trimming removed 1 base from V and 4 bases from J, with 7 bases in between. In DNA form, the CDR3 reads TGTGCCAGTAGTATAGGGCACGTTAATGAAAAACTGTTTTTT. Its protein product is CASSIGHVNEKLFF.

This sequence joins TRBV20-1 and TRBJ1-2, with 7 bases identical to TRBD1. The germline V gene has CDR1 DFQATT and CDR2 SNEGSKA (reference sequence). The CDR3 is 11 residues long. V lost 3 bases to trimming and J lost 8 bases; unmatched junction nucleotides: 3. CDR3 nucleotides: TGCAGTGCTAGGGTGGGACAGGGCTACACCTTC. As protein: CSARVGQGYTF.

In its sample, this clonotype was seen many times. The chain links TRBV7-9 to TRBJ1-4; D is ambiguous. The CDR3 has 14 residues. V lost 3 bases, J lost 11 bases, and 16 bases lay in between. Germline V lookup: CDR1 SEHNR, CDR2 FQNEAQ (reference sequence). The CDR3 DNA sequence: TGTGCCAGCAGCTTGAGTCGGCATCTCGATAAACTGTTTTTT. Its protein is CASSLSRHLDKLFF.

The chain has TRBV4-3 and TRBJ1-5, with TRBD1 matching over 9 bases. V was pared by 4 bases and J by 4 bases, with 8 bases of the junction left unmatched. This CDR3 contains 16 residues. In germline, CDR1 is LGHNA, CDR2 YSLEER. CDR3 coding DNA: TGCGCCAGCAGCCCGTCAATAGGACAGGGGAATCAGCCCCAGCATTTT. It is translated as CASSPSIGQGNQPQHF.

The chain recombines TRBV29-1 with TRBJ2-7; D remains ambiguous. Looked up from germline, CDR1 is SQVTM and CDR2 is ANQGSEA. This CDR3 has 12 amino acids. Deletions cut 8 bases from V and 2 bases from J, with 13 bases between. This CDR3 reads CSRVPPAYEQYF. CDR3 in DNA: TGCAGCCGCGTACCACCAGCCTACGAGCAGTACTTC.

The table lists this clonotype with many counts. This chain joins TRBV2 and TRBJ2-7; the D is unclear. Trimming took 2 bases from V and 4 from J, leaving 9 bases between them. Per germline, CDR1 SNHLY and CDR2 FYNNEI. The CDR3 length is 13 residues. The CDR3 spells CASSESPLYEQYF. For the CDR3, the DNA is TGTGCCAGCAGTGAAAGCCCTCTGTACGAGCAGTACTTC. Combining the CDR3 with reference TRBV2 and TRBJ2-7 gives the whole variable domain EPEVTQTPSHQVTQMGQEVILRCVPISNHLYFYWYRQILGQKVEFLVSFYNNEISEKSEIFDDQFSVERPDGSNFTLKIRSTKLEDSAMYFCASSESPLYEQYFGPGTRLTVT.

The chain carries TRBV5-1 and TRBJ2-7, with 7 bases aligning to TRBD2. The CDR3 runs 14 residues. With 0 bases clipped from V and 6 bases from J, the junction kept 6 bases outside the gene matches. Looked up from germline, CDR1 is SGHRS and CDR2 is YFSETQ. The CDR3 DNA reads TGCGCCAGCAGCTTGGATTGGGAGGGCTCCGAGCAGTACTTC. Translating it yields CASSLDWEGSEQYF.

Concerning this clonotype itself: A clone one base away is much larger, so this may be a read error. The chain carries TRBV7-6 and TRBJ2-7; 7 positions agree with TRBD2. From germline, CDR1 is SGHVS and CDR2 FNYEAQ. This CDR3 region has 14 residues. Here the CDR3 DNA reads TGTGCCAGCAGCCGCACTCCCGGGGACTACAAGCAGTACTTC. Its translation: CASSRTPGDYKQYF.

There are many counts of this clonotype. V and J are TRBV12-3 or TRBV12-4 and TRBJ2-7; D gene ambiguous. This CDR3 has 12 residues. V was cut by 5 bases and J by 2 bases, with 7 bases left in between. DNA for the CDR3: TGTGCCAGCAGTAGTGCTCCCTACGAGCAGTACTTC. It codes for CASSSAPYEQYF.

This clonotype was recorded at least ten times. The chain uses TRBV11-3 and TRBJ2-5; possibly TRBD2 for D (7 bases). CDR3 length: 14 residues. Trimming removed 4 bases at V and 5 bases at J, with 14 bases between. Germline V CDR1 and CDR2: SGHNT, YENEEA. The CDR3 here is CASSSWGGAETQYF. CDR3 nucleotides: TGTGCCAGCAGCTCGTGGGGGGGCGCGGAGACCCAGTACTTC.

In the case of this clonotype: A read error may explain this, as a much larger clone is one base away. The CDR3 DNA reads TGTGCCAGCAGCCCGACAGACATCTCTGGAAACACCATATATTTT. Its translation is CASSPTDISGNTIYF. This sequence joins TRBV7-9 and TRBJ1-3, with D maybe TRBD1 (5 bases). Trimming removed 5 bases at V and 0 bases at J, with 11 bases between. Germline CDR1 is SEHNR and CDR2 is FQNEAQ (reference sequence). The length of the CDR3 is 15 residues. The full variable domain, with the rest looked up from reference TRBV7-9 and TRBJ1-3, is DTGVSQNPRHKITKRGQNVTFRCDPISEHNRLYWYRQTLGQGPEFLTYFQNEAQLEKSRLLSDRFSAERPKGSFSTLEIQRTEQGDSAMYLCASSPTDISGNTIYFGEGSWLTVV.

This clonotype was counted between two and nine times. The chain has TRBV12-3 or TRBV12-4 and TRBJ2-5; D remains unclear. The CDR3 totals 15 residues. V was pared by 4 bases and J by 5 bases, with 17 bases between. The CDR3 DNA reads as TGTGCCAGCAGTTCCGCCTGGGCCGGAGAGGAGACCCAGTACTTC. This sequence encodes CASSSAWAGEETQYF.

This sequence joins TRBV19 and TRBJ2-7; TRBD1 aligns across 7 bases. Germline lookup yields CDR1 LNHDA and CDR2 SQIVND (reference sequence). The length of the CDR3 is 18 residues. Trimming cost V 3 bases and J 1 base; bases outside gene matches: 15. In DNA form, the CDR3 reads TGTGCCAGTAGTATTAGGGGGCGAACAGCCCCTACTTCCTACGAGCAGTACTTC. Its protein is CASSIRGRTAPTSYEQYF.

There are many counts of this clonotype. The chain has TRBV7-9 and TRBJ1-2; a possible D gene is TRBD1 (5 bases). This CDR3 is built from 14 residues. Trimming left V 5 bases short and J 8 bases short, with 18 bases between. Per the germline V gene, CDR1 is SEHNR and CDR2 is FQNEAQ (reference sequence). CDR3 bases: TGTGCCAGCAGCCCCGGGCCGGGGCCGGGAGGCTACACCTTC. Its translation is CASSPGPGPGGYTF.

The table lists this clonotype with many counts. V is TRBV20-1 and J is TRBJ1-2; TRBD1 might be the D (5 bases). V was trimmed by 3 bases and J by 2 bases, leaving 10 bases between them. This CDR3 comprises 13 residues. Germline loops: CDR1 DFQATT, CDR2 SNEGSKA (reference sequence). The CDR3 is CSASPRANYGYTF. The CDR3 nucleotides read TGCAGTGCTAGTCCCAGGGCCAACTATGGCTACACCTTC.

This clonotype was recorded many times. This chain links TRBV10-3 with TRBJ1-1, with 7 bases fitting TRBD1. V was pared by 5 bases and J by 3 bases, with 6 bases of the junction left unmatched. The CDR3 extends over 14 amino acids. The germline V gene encodes CDR1 ENHRY and CDR2 SYGVKD. CDR3 sequence: CAISSTGADTEAFF. The CDR3 DNA follows: TGTGCCATCAGTTCCACAGGGGCGGACACTGAAGCTTTCTTT.

This chain joins TRBV11-1 and TRBJ1-3, with 9 bases fitting TRBD1. CDR3 size: 17 residues. Germline CDR1 is SGHAT and CDR2 is FQDESV (reference sequence). With V trimmed by 5 bases and J by 5 bases, 13 bases remained unmatched. The CDR3 loop reads CASSQDGGTGTRNTIYF. The CDR3 bases are TGTGCCAGCAGCCAAGATGGGGGGACAGGGACGCGAAACACCATATATTTT.

The rearrangement joins TRBV19 to TRBJ1-1; weak D call: TRBD1 (5 bases). V dropped 4 bases and J dropped 8 bases, with 11 bases sitting between them. Germline V gene data show CDR1 as LNHDA and CDR2 as SQIVND (reference sequence). The CDR3 sequence is 12 residues long. The CDR3 DNA is TGTGCCAGTAGTAAGGCAGGGTCCGAAGCTTTCTTT. The encoded protein is CASSKAGSEAFF.

The chain employs TRBV5-4 and TRBJ1-5; D may be TRBD1 (6 bases). Trimming pared 5 bases from V and 3 bases from J, leaving 12 bases between. The CDR3 length is 14 residues. Germline V gene sequence: CDR1 SGHNT, CDR2 YYREEE (reference sequence). The DNA of the CDR3 is TGTGCCAGCAGTAAGGACAGAAACAATCAGCCCCAGCATTTT. It is translated as CASSKDRNNQPQHF. The complete variable domain, with remaining parts taken from reference TRBV5-4 and TRBJ1-5, reads ETGVTQSPTHLIKTRGQQVTLRCSSQSGHNTVSWYQQALGQGPQFIFQYYREEENGRGNFPPRFSGLQFPNYSSELNVNALELDDSALYLCASSKDRNNQPQHFGDGTRLSIL.

At least ten counts were recorded for this clonotype. This chain uses TRBV7-9 with TRBJ1-5, with 8 bases aligning to TRBD1. CDR1 and CDR2 from the germline V gene are SEHNR and FQNEAQ (reference sequence). The V gene end was trimmed by 6 bases and the J gene end by 2 bases; junction bases not matched to a gene: 3. The CDR3 runs 14 residues. The CDR3 is CASSLTGGNQPQHF. CDR3 bases: TGTGCCAGCAGTTTGACAGGGGGCAATCAGCCCCAGCATTTT.

This chain joins TRBV2 and TRBJ1-3; a possible D gene is TRBD1 (6 bases). The CDR3 is 15 amino acids. Germline CDR1 reads SNHLY; CDR2 reads FYNNEI. Trimming left V 5 bases short and J 3 bases short, with 14 bases between. The CDR3 loop reads CASSLSQGHGNTIYF. The CDR3, as DNA: TGTGCCAGCAGTTTGTCCCAGGGGCATGGAAACACCATATATTTT.

The gene calls are TRBV7-8 and TRBJ2-5; TRBD1 is a possible D gene (6 bases). Deletions cut 5 bases from V and 7 bases from J, with 17 bases between. The CDR3 length is 14 residues. The germline CDR1 and CDR2 sequences are SGHVS and FQNEAQ. The CDR3 nucleotides are TGTGCCAGCAGCCCCGGGACACTGGAGGTGACCCAGTACTTC. It specifies CASSPGTLEVTQYF.

This clonotype has at least ten counts. The rearrangement joins TRBV5-1 to TRBJ1-3, with D unclear. The CDR3 totals 12 residues. Germline V lookup: CDR1 SGHRS, CDR2 YFSETQ. The V end was cut by 7 bases, the J end by 4 bases, with 9 bases between. Here the CDR3 DNA reads TGCGCCAGCGGCACCGTAGGAAACACCATATATTTT. Protein: CASGTVGNTIYF.

This clonotype was seen ten or more times. The chain links TRBV6-5 to TRBJ1-4, with D unresolved. This CDR3 spans 15 amino acids. Per germline, CDR1 MNHEY and CDR2 SVGAGI. Trimming cost V 0 bases and J 6 bases, with 11 bases left between them. The CDR3 nucleotides are TGTGCCAGCAGTTACTCGAGTGACGATTATGAAAAACTGTTTTTT. Its translation: CASSYSSDDYEKLFF.

This clonotype appeared many times. The V and J genes are TRBV19 and TRBJ1-4; D remains ambiguous. Germline V lookup: CDR1 LNHDA, CDR2 SQIVND (reference sequence). The CDR3 has 16 residues. Trimming left V 7 bases short and J 5 bases short, with 20 bases between. Written as DNA, the CDR3 is TGTGCCAGTACGAAAACCCTCAGGCTGCCAAATGAAAAACTGTTTTTT. Translated, it gives CASTKTLRLPNEKLFF.